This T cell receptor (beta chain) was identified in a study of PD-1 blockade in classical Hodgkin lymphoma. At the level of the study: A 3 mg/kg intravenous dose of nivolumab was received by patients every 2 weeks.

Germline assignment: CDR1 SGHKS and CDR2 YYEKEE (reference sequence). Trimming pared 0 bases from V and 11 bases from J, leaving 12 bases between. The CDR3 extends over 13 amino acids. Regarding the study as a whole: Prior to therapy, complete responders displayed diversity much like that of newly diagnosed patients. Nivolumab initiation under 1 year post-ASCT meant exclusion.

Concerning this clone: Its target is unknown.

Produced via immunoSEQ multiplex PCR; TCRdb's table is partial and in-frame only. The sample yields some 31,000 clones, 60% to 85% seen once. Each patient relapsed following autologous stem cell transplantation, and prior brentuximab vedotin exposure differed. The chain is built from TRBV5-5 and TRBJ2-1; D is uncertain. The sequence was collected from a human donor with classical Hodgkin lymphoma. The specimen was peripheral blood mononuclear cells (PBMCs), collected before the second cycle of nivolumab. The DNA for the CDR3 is TGTGCCAGCAGCTTGGATTCTGGTTTGAAGCAGTTCTTC. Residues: CASSLDSGLKQFF. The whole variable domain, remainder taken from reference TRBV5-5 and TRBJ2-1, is DAGVTQSPTHLIKTRGQQVTLRCSPISGHKSVSWYQQVLGQGPQFIFQYYEKEERGRGNFPDRFSARQFPNYSSELNVNALLLGDSALYLCASSLDSGLKQFFGPGTRLTVL.